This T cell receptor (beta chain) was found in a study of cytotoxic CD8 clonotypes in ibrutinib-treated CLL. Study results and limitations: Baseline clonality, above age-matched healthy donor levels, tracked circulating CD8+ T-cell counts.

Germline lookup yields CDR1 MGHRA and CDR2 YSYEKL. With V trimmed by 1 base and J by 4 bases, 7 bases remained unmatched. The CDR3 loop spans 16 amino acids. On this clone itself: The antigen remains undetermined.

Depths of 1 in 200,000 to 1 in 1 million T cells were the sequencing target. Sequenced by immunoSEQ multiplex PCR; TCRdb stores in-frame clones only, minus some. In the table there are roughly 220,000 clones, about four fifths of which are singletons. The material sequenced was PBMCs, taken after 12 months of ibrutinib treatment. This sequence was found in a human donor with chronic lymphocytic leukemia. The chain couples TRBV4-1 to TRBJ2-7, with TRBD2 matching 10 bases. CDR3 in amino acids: CASSQGLGAGGYEQYF. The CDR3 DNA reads TGCGCCAGCAGCCAAGGGCTGGGAGCGGGAGGGTACGAGCAGTACTTC.